This T cell receptor beta chain was obtained from a study of blood T cell repertoires in COVID-19. Turning to the study itself: Samples of COVID-19 (acute and convalescent) were obtained from the United States, Italy and Spain.

CDR1 is SGHDN and CDR2 is FVKESK in the germline V gene. The CDR3 spans 15 residues. Deletions cut 1 base from V and 0 bases from J, with 9 bases between. Under the authors' procedure: The authors estimated nucleated cell counts from reference gene primer amplification. Clones were sequenced by immunoSEQ multiplex PCR, and TCRdb holds only the in-frame ones, with some missing. V and J calls and clone size are copied from that table; D and trimming were computed from the DNA. The sample shows hundreds of thousands of clones, more than 80% of them seen only once. The clonotype comes from a woman aged 30 to 39 with active or convalescent COVID-19. The chain is built from TRBV14 and TRBJ1-2; D is uncertain. Sequencing was done on a sample of peripheral blood. CDR3 amino acids: CASSQAGGANYGYTF. The CDR3 nucleotides read TGTGCCAGCAGCCAAGCCGGCGGAGCTAACTATGGCTACACCTTC.